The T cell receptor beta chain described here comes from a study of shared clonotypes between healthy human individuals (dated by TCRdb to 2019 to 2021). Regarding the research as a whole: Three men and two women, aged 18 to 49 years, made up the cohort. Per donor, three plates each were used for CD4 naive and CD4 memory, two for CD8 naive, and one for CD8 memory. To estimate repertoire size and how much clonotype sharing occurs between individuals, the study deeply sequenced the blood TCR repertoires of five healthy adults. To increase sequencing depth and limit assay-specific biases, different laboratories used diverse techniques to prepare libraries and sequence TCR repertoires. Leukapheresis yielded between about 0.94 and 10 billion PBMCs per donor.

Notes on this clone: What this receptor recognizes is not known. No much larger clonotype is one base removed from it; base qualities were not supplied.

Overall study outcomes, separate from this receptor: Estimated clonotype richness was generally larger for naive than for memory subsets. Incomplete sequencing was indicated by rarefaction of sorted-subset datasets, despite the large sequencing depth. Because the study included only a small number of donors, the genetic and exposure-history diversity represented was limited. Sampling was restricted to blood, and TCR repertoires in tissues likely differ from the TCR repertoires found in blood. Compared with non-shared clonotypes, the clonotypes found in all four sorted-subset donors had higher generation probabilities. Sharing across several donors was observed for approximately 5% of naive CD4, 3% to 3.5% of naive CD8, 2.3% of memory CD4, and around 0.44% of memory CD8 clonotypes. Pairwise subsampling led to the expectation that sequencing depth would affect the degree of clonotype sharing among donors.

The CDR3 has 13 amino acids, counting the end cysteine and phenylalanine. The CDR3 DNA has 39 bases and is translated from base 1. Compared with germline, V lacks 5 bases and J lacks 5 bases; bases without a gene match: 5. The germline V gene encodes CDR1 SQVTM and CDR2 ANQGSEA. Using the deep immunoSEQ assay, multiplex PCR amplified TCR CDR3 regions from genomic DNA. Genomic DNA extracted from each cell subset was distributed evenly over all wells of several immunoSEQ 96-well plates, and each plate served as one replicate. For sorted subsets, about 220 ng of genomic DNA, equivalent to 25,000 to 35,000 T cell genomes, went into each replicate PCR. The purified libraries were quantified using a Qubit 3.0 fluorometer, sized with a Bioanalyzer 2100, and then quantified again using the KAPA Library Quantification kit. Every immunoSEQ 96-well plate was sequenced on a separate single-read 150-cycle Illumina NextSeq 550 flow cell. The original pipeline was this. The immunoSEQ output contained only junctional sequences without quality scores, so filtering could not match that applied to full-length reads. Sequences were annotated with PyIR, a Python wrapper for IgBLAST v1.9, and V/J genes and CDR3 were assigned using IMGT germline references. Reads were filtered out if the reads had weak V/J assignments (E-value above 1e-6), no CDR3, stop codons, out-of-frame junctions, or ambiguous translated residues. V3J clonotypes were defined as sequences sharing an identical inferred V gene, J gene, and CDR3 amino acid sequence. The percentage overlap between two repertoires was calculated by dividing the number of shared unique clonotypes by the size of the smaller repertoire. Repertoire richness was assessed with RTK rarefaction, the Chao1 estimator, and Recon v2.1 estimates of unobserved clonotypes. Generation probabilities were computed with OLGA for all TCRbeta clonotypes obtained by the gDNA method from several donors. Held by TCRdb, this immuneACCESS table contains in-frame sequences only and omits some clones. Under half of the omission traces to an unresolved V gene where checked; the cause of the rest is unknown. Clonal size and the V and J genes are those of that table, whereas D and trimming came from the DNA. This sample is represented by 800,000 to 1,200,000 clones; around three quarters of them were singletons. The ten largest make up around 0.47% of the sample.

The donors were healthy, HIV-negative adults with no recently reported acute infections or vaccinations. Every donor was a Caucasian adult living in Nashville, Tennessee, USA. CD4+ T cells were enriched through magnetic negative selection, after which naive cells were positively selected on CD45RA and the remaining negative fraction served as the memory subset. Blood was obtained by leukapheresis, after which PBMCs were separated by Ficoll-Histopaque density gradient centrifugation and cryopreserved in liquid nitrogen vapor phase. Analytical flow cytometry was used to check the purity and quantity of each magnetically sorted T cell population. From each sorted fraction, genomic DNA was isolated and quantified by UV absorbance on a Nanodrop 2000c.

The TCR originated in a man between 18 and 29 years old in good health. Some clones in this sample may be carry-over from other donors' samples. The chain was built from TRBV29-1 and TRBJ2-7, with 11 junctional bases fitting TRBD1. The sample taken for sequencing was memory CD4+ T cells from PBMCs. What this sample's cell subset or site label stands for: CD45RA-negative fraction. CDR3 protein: CSVTRTGGNEQYF. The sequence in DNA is TGCAGCGTTACCCGGACAGGGGGCAACGAGCAGTACTTC.